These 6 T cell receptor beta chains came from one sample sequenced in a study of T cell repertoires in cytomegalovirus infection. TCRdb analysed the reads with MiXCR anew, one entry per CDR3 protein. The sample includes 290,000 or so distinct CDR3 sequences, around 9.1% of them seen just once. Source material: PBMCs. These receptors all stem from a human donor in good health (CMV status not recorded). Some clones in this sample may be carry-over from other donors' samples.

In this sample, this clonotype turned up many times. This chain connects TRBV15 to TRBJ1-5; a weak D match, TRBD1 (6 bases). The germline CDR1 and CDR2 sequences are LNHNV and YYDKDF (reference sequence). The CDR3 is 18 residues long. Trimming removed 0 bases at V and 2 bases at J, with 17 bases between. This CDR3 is CATSRDPGTKHGNQPQHF. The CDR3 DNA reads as TGTGCCACCAGCAGAGACCCCGGGACAAAGCACGGCAATCAGCCCCAGCATTTT.

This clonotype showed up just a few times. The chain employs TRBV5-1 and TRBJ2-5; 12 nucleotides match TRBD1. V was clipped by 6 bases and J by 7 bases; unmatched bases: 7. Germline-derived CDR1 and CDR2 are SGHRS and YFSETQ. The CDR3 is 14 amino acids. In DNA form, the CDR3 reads TGCGCCAGCACTTCGGGACAGGGGGCAGTGACCCAGTACTTC. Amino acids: CASTSGQGAVTQYF.

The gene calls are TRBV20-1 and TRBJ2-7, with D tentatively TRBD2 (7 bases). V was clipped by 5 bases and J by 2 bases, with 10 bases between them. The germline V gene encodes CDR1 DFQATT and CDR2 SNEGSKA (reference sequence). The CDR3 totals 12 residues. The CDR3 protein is CSAGGGAYEQYF. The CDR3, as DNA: TGCAGTGCTGGAGGGGGGGCCTACGAGCAGTACTTC.

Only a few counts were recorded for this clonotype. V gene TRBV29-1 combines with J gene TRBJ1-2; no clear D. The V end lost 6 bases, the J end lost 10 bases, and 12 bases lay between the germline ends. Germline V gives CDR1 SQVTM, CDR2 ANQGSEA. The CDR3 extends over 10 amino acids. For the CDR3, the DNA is TGCAGCGTCCTTACGTGGGTCTACACCTTC. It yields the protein CSVLTWVYTF.

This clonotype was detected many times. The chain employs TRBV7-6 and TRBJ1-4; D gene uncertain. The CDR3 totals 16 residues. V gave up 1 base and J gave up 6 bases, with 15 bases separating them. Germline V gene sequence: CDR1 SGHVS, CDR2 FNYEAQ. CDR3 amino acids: CASSLEADSLDEKLFF. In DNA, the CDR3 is TGTGCCAGCAGCTTAGAGGCGGATTCTTTAGATGAAAAACTGTTTTTT.

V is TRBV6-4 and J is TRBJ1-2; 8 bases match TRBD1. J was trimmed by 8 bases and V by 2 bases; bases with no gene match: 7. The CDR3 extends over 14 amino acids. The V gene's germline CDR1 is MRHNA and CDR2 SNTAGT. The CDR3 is CASSDGTGRGGYTF. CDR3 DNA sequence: TGTGCCAGCAGTGACGGGACAGGACGGGGCGGCTACACCTTC.